This T cell receptor (beta chain) is drawn from a study of cytomegalovirus exposure and HLA in healthy donors (dated 2017 in TCRdb). Concerning the study at large: An earlier analysis of some 600 of the donors reported about 300 Gb of sequence data and 117 million unique TCR beta sequences obtained from around 170 million T cells. An early release that covered about 600 HLA-typed donors contained approximately 300 gigabases of sequencing data and around 80 million unique TCR sequences. Among the roughly 400 genotyped donors, about 85% belonged to the genetic ancestry cluster associated with self-reported Caucasian donors. The aim of the study was to test whether cataloging public T cell receptors could identify signatures of past pathogen exposure. The T cell repertoires of under 750 subjects were profiled by immunosequencing and related to cytomegalovirus serostatus. A separate validation cohort of roughly 110 different subjects was used in addition to the roughly 670-subject first cohort. To predict cytomegalovirus infection status, the study brought together high-throughput TCR immunosequencing, statistical association of individual TCRs with disease status, and machine learning. A later analysis re-examined previously published TCR beta repertoires from 500 to 700 donors and added high-resolution HLA genotyping to investigate patterns of TCR occurrence. Rather than drawing on any new phenotypic data, the later analysis identified candidate immune exposures from TCR beta sequences and the way those sequences occurred across donors. An earlier analysis of around 640 of the donors used high-throughput TCR beta sequencing to judge whether each TCR beta V gene segment behaved as functional or pseudogenic. Alongside the repertoire data, information on donor age, sex, ethnicity and CMV serostatus was compiled. In a later genetic analysis, genome-wide SNP genotypes for about 55% of the roughly 700 donors were used, and that subset was treated as a discovery cohort. Every repertoire in the discovery cohort had been generated on one and the same sequencing platform. Both class I and class II loci were covered by HLA typing, at four-digit resolution. Typing coverage differed by locus: A, B, C, DRB1 and DQB1 were typed in about 620-630 donors, DQA1 in 500 to 550, DPA1 in around 600, and DPB1 in 400 to 490. Several DR-DQ haplotypes were treated as single units for association and clustering because of strong linkage in the cohort. On average, 235,054 unique TCR beta nucleotide sequences were sequenced per donor among roughly 430 genotyped donors of the cohort, with roughly 19% of those sequences being non-productive. The study at large found these results: According to a later analysis, TCR association rates differed among HLA loci, with DRB1 alleles showing the most associated TCRs and HLA-C alleles showing the fewest. In an earlier analysis of about 550 of the donors, most TCR beta V segments were observed in productive rearrangements about 87% or about 30% of the time, broadly matching IMGT annotations. Correlated functional status among segregating V segments might be attributable to linkage disequilibrium, but an unknown experimental factor could not be ruled out. A cluster of highly shared sequence variants was judged likely to represent a technical artifact of the sequencing pipeline. In both the original and validation cohorts, the classifier was reported to diagnose cytomegalovirus status with high specificity and sensitivity. Compared with the 666-donor mean, donors in an Asian-associated ancestry cluster had fewer N-insertions in productive TCRs, according to a later genetic analysis. The cohort was sequenced for TCR beta chains only, and without alpha or paired-chain data the features that could be detected were limited. Because the 87-base-pair reads could not distinguish some IMGT-functional V segments, including TRBV6-2 and TRBV6-3, those segments were excluded. A further reported finding was that TCR beta sequences accurately predicted the HLA-A and HLA-B alleles for most subjects in the first cohort. In a later analysis, several top co-occurrence clusters were reported to appear linked to parvovirus B19, influenza, CMV and Epstein-Barr virus. A later analysis found that most CMV-associated TCR beta chains appeared HLA-restricted, with HLA associations seemingly driven largely by CMV exposure. The authors suggested that the approach could potentially be generalized to other disease states and immunological phenotypes. In vitro tests confirmed that three of the cytomegalovirus-associated TCR beta chains recognize cytomegalovirus antigens. Most TCR sequences were seen in very few donors, while some public TCRs were found in many individuals. In a later analysis, HLA-associated TCR beta chains showed more clonal expansion and lower generation probabilities than non-associated chains that were equally common. An association between a missense DCLRE1C variant and V-gene and J-gene trimming of TCR beta chains was found in a later genetic analysis and replicated in an independent cohort. A later analysis associated roughly 17,000 TCR beta sequences with specific HLA alleles at a false discovery rate of 0.05. Sequencing depth was assumed to be roughly uniform across donors in the presence/absence analyses, though that assumption may not hold. When HLA alleles, especially DR and DQ, strongly co-occurred, attributing TCR associations to individual alleles was difficult. A total of 164 TCR beta chains were listed by the study as associated with cytomegalovirus. Because some donors lacked HLA typing at each locus, the association tests relied only on the typed subset. CMV serostatus was the only immune exposure information available for the cohort. Because counts were too low, seventeen rarely observed V segments, including chromosome 9 orphons, were excluded from the earlier analysis of under 650 of the donors.

Regarding this clone: Its antigen target is currently unknown. No much larger clonotype is one base removed from it; base qualities were not supplied.

The library was prepared using the immunoSEQ multiplex PCR assay. A mixture of 60 forward primers for TCR Vbeta segments and 13 reverse primers for TCR Jbeta segments was used in the multiplex PCR. The CDR3 region of rearranged TCR beta genes was amplified from genomic DNA by a multiplex PCR assay. The Illumina HiSeq System was used to sequence the amplified TCR beta libraries as 87-base-pair reads. The original pipeline was this. A later analysis tallied roughly 80 million unique TCR beta chains across the 666 repertoires, and some 10 million of those chains were shared by two or more donors. Raw reads were error-corrected and collapsed into unique sequences with a nearest-neighbor algorithm that merged closely related sequences to remove PCR and sequencing errors. V, D and J gene segments were assigned by aligning CDR3 sequences to IMGT reference sequences. For a sequence to be retained, at least a six-nucleotide match to both a V gene segment and a J gene segment was required. Rearrangements were called productive when the CDR3 lacked stop codons and stayed in frame with V and J; all others were non-productive. Following IMGT convention, CDR3 was defined as the stretch from the second conserved V-encoded cysteine up to the conserved J-encoded phenylalanine. In an earlier analysis of 500 to 650 of the donors, sequences lacking an unambiguous match to a single V gene segment were excluded. In an earlier analysis of approximately 590 of the donors, V segments were called functional above 56.7% productive rearrangements and were called segregating when the between-donor standard deviation exceeded 5%. A statistical classification framework was built for diagnosing cytomegalovirus status from the catalog of TCR beta chain sequences. In a later analysis, V and J genes were assigned by comparing TCR nucleotide sequences against IMGT/GENE-DB human TR gene sequences. In a later analysis, CDR3 sequences and most-parsimonious VDJ recombination scenarios were assigned using the TCRdist pipeline. In a later analysis, each TCR beta chain was defined by its CDR3 amino acid sequence together with its V-gene family, and reads without a unique V-gene family were excluded. In a later analysis, a few hundred highly shared, low-generation-probability nucleotide sequences were removed to address suspected cross-contamination and a sequencing artifact. A later analysis calculated a clonal expansion index for each public chain from normalized within-repertoire ranks of inferred template counts. In a later analysis, generation probabilities were computed using a VDJ recombination model fitted to out-of-frame rearrangements, and the results were checked against IGoR. In a later analysis, hypergeometric tests were used to score TCR-TCR, TCR-HLA and TCR-CMV co-occurrence, with a repertoire-size bias correction applied to TCR pairs. A later analysis estimated false discovery rates by permuting HLA or CMV assignments 20 times. A later analysis grouped co-occurring TCRs with DBSCAN, adding TCRdist sequence similarity when clustering within HLA-allele-positive subsets. Repertoires with fewer than 30,000 or more than 120,000 public chains were left out of co-occurrence clustering, as were a handful of repertoires with anomalous nucleotide sharing. The immuneACCESS repertoire file appears here via TCRdb, limited to in-frame rearrangements. These files lack a portion of the clones; in checked studies, under half of the deficit traces to unresolved V genes, and the cause of the others is not known. V, J and clone size reflect that table, while D and trimming were determined from the DNA. A total of 150,000 or so clones appear in this sample, 65% to 80% of them only once. The ten largest make up 4% to 5% of the sample.

From cysteine to phenylalanine, the CDR3 is 11 amino acids long. Only CDR3 DNA remains: 33 bases, in frame from the first base. The germline V gene (reference sequence) sets CDR1 to MNHNY and CDR2 to SVGAGI. A distance of 8 bases separates the germline ends of V and J, which lose 6 bases and 6 bases respectively. In total, approximately 700 healthy bone marrow donors made up the cohort. Cohort members were all nominally healthy when sampled, although unrecorded immune exposures were likely present. The donor tested CMV seropositive, placing the donor among the 290 or so seropositive members of the cohort. A peripheral blood sample was collected from each donor, and TCR beta sequencing was performed on peripheral blood mononuclear cells. The Qiagen DNeasy Blood Extraction Kit was used to extract genomic DNA from the blood cell samples.

This sequence uses TRBV6-6 and TRBJ1-2; the D gene is perhaps TRBD1, from 6 matching bases. The receptor was derived from a man aged 18 to 30 in good health and CMV-seropositive. Sequencing was done on a sample of PBMCs. The CDR3 in this case is CASRRTDGYTF. The nucleotides are TGTGCCAGCAGGCGGACAGATGGCTACACCTTC.